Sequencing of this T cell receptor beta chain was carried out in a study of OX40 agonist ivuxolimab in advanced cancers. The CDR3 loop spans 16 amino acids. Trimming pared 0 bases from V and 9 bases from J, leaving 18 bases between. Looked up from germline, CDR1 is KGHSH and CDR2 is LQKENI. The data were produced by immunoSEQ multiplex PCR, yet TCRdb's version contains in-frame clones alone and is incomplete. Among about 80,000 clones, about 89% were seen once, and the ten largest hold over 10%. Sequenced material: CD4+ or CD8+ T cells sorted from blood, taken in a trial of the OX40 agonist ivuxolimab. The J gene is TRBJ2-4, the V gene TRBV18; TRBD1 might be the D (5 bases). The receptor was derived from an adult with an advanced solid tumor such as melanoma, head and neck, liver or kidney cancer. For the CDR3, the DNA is TGTGCCAGCTCACCACCTTCTCAGGGCCGGGCTGGCATTCAGTACTTC. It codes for CASSPPSQGRAGIQYF.